A single sample is the source of the 26 T cell receptor beta chains below, sequenced in a study of T-cell reconstitution after alpha-beta-depleted transplantation in children. The authors prepared the TCRbeta library with unique molecular identifiers. Each CDR3 protein is one row after TCRdb ran MiXCR on the PCR reads. The data contain roughly 220,000 distinct CDR3 sequences, roughly 8.1% of them singletons. The sample here was PBMCs, mostly from graft donor cells, taken 360 days after TCRalphabeta/CD19-depleted stem cell transplant. The receptors originated from a male patient aged 2-9 years who had a stem cell transplant for acute myeloid leukemia, so the T cells may come from the graft donor.

This clonotype appeared a few times. The chain is built from TRBV9 and TRBJ2-5; D gene ambiguous. The V gene's germline CDR1 is SGDLS and CDR2 YYNGEE. There are 15 residues in the CDR3. With 0 bases removed from V and 0 bases from J, the gap between germline ends came to 9 bases. CDR3 sequence (DNA): TGTGCCAGCAGCGTAGGTGCCGGCCACCAAGAGACCCAGTACTTC. It specifies CASSVGAGHQETQYF.

The chain recombines TRBV10-3 with TRBJ2-1; a possible D gene is TRBD2 (7 bases). This CDR3 spans 16 amino acids. Germline CDR1 and CDR2: ENHRY and SYGVKD. Trimming removed 7 bases from V and 6 bases from J, with 22 bases in between. CDR3: CAIISELGGAFNEQFF. The CDR3 DNA reads TGTGCCATCATATCGGAGTTGGGGGGGGCCTTCAATGAGCAGTTCTTC.

This clonotype was counted between two and nine times. This chain joins TRBV9 and TRBJ1-5; D unresolved. Germline CDR1 SGDLS, CDR2 YYNGEE. CDR3 length equals 13 residues. V gave up 0 bases and J gave up 3 bases, with 4 bases separating them. CDR3 DNA: TGTGCCAGCAGCGTAGAACCCAATCAGCCCCAGCATTTT. Its protein is CASSVEPNQPQHF.

On this clonotype itself: Since a much larger clone is just one base distant, this may be a read error. The chain has TRBV18 and TRBJ1-1; TRBD1 aligns across 8 bases. The CDR3 length is 13 residues. In germline, CDR1 is KGHSH, CDR2 LQKENI. The CDR3 DNA reads as TGTGCCGGCTCACCACAGGGGGACACTGAAGCTTTCTTT. Translated: CAGSPQGDTEAFF.

The chain is built from TRBV7-2 and TRBJ2-7; tentatively, D is TRBD2 (5 bases). Trimming removed 5 bases from V and 2 bases from J, with 13 bases in between. The V gene's germline CDR1 is SGHTA and CDR2 FQGNSA. The CDR3 is made up of 14 amino acids. The CDR3 sequence: CASSLSGIAYEQYF. CDR3 sequence (DNA): TGTGCCAGCAGCCTCAGCGGTATAGCCTACGAGCAGTACTTC.

This clonotype was counted many times. The V gene is TRBV12-3 or TRBV12-4, the J gene TRBJ2-1; 8 bases are shared with TRBD2. V lost 6 bases and J lost 9; bases outside the gene matches: 13. The CDR3 is made up of 15 amino acids. The CDR3 DNA sequence: TGTGCCAGCAGGGAAGCGGGAGTCCGGTTTGGTGAGCAGTTCTTC. Translating gives CASREAGVRFGEQFF.

The gene calls are TRBV29-1 and TRBJ2-3, with D possibly being TRBD1 or TRBD2 (5 bases each). The CDR3 contains 12 residues. Germline CDR1 SQVTM, CDR2 ANQGSEA. Trimming removed 4 bases at V and 5 bases at J, with 10 bases between. The CDR3 sequence is CSVVGTLDTQYF. The DNA of the CDR3 is TGCAGCGTTGTAGGGACCCTAGATACGCAGTATTTT.

V usage is TRBV9 and J usage is TRBJ1-3; TRBD1 might be the D (5 bases). Trimming cost V 4 bases and J 0 bases, with 14 bases left between them. Germline V CDR1 and CDR2: SGDLS, YYNGEE. The CDR3 has 16 amino acids. The DNA for the CDR3 is TGTGCCAGCAGCCAATTGCAGGGTTTCTCTGGAAACACCATATATTTT. Translated, it gives CASSQLQGFSGNTIYF. Combining the CDR3 with reference TRBV9 and TRBJ1-3 gives the whole variable domain DSGVTQTPKHLITATGQRVTLRCSPRSGDLSVYWYQQSLDQGLQFLIQYYNGEERAKGNILERFSAQQFPDLHSELNLSSLELGDSALYFCASSQLQGFSGNTIYFGEGSWLTVV.

This clonotype showed up just a few times. This chain joins TRBV15 and TRBJ2-3; no definite D call. Germline V gene sequence: CDR1 LNHNV, CDR2 YYDKDF (reference sequence). The length of the CDR3 is 13 residues. V was cut by 9 bases and J by 1 base, with 11 bases left in between. The CDR3 sequence: CATSHQGTDTQYF. The CDR3 DNA reads as TGTGCCACTAGCCATCAGGGCACAGATACGCAGTATTTT.

This clonotype has at least ten counts. The rearrangement uses TRBV28 and TRBJ2-7, with no clear D. CDR3 length equals 13 residues. V was cut by 6 bases and J by 4 bases, with 13 bases left in between. Per the germline V gene, CDR1 is MDHEN and CDR2 is SYDVKM. This CDR3 reads CASSQIFPYEQYV. The CDR3 DNA is TGTGCCAGCAGCCAAATATTCCCATACGAGCAGTACGTC.

This clonotype was counted only a few times. V gene TRBV10-3 combines with J gene TRBJ2-5; D is possibly TRBD1 (5 bases). The CDR3 is 14 amino acids. V was clipped by 3 bases and J by 3 bases, with 11 bases between them. Germline loops: CDR1 ENHRY, CDR2 SYGVKD. This CDR3 reads CAISDQGREETQYF. The CDR3 region has the DNA TGTGCCATCAGTGATCAGGGCAGGGAAGAGACCCAGTACTTC.

Many counts were recorded for this clonotype. The genes are TRBV7-2 and TRBJ2-7; perhaps TRBD1 as D (6 bases). Trimming took off 2 bases at V and 5 bases at J, with 7 bases between the two ends. The CDR3 is made up of 12 amino acids. Germline V gene lookup returns CDR1 SGHTA and CDR2 FQGNSA. In DNA, the CDR3 is TGTGCCAGCAGCTTAAGGGGGAACGAGCAGTACTTC. This encodes CASSLRGNEQYF.

V is TRBV7-3 and J is TRBJ2-3, with TRBD1 identical over 8 bases. V lost 4 bases to trimming and J lost 4 bases; unmatched junction nucleotides: 7. This CDR3 contains 15 residues. CDR1 and CDR2 (germline): SGHTA, FQGTGA. The CDR3 region has the DNA TGTGCCAGCAGCTCCGACAGGGGTGTTGCAGATACGCAGTATTTT. It is translated as CASSSDRGVADTQYF.

This clonotype was found a few times. V usage is TRBV6-5 and J usage is TRBJ1-2; D remains ambiguous. The CDR3 has 12 residues. The germline gives CDR1 MNHEY, CDR2 SVGAGI. The V gene lost 5 bases and the J gene lost 10 bases, with 14 bases spanning the gap. The CDR3 DNA is TGTGCCAGCAGTACCCGCGGTTCCTTCTACACCTTC. This gives the protein CASSTRGSFYTF.

This clonotype came up many times. The chain combines TRBV12-3 or TRBV12-4 with TRBJ2-7, with 8 bases aligning to TRBD1. The CDR3 is 16 amino acids. The ends lost 2 bases at V and 2 bases at J; junction bases unmatched: 8. Written as DNA, the CDR3 is TGTGCCAGCAGTTTAAGGGGGACAGGCCGAACCTACGAGCAGTACGTC. Translation: CASSLRGTGRTYEQYV.

This clonotype was seen ten or more times. V and J are TRBV9 and TRBJ2-5; no definite D call. Germline CDR1 reads SGDLS; CDR2 reads YYNGEE. The V and J ends lost 0 bases and 2 bases respectively, with 8 bases between them. The CDR3 is 14 amino acids. The CDR3 nucleotides read TGTGCCAGCAGCGTAGAGAACGATCAAGAGACCCAGTACTTC. Protein: CASSVENDQETQYF.

This clonotype has a count of ten or more. Its ends do not fully match the called genes, so a read error is possible. This chain joins TRBV7-7 and TRBJ2-2, with D possibly matching TRBD2 (6 bases). CDR1 SSHAT and CDR2 FNYEAQ come from the germline V gene (reference sequence). The CDR3 spans 13 residues. Written as DNA, the CDR3 is TGTGCTAGCAGACGCGGACTATCCGGGGAGCTGTTTTTT. Translating it yields CASRRGLSGELFF.

This clonotype occurred a few times. The chain is built from TRBV7-2 and TRBJ2-2, with TRBD1 as a possible D gene (5 bases). Germline V CDR1 and CDR2: SGHTA, FQGNSA. Deletions cut 1 base from V and 3 bases from J, with 9 bases between. This CDR3 has 15 amino acids. The CDR3 loop is CASSLGQSYTGELFF. CDR3 DNA sequence: TGTGCCAGCAGCTTAGGACAGTCGTACACCGGGGAGCTGTTTTTT.

V and J are TRBV12-3 or TRBV12-4 and TRBJ2-5; D unclear. The CDR3 is 17 residues long. V lost 1 base to trimming and J lost 3 bases, with 18 bases between them. The CDR3 region is CASSLVKPGSREETQYF. DNA of the CDR3: TGTGCCAGCAGTTTAGTGAAGCCAGGTTCCCGGGAAGAGACCCAGTACTTC.

This sequence joins TRBV12-3 or TRBV12-4 and TRBJ1-1, with D tentatively TRBD1 (6 bases). Trimming stripped 7 bases from V and 6 bases from J, with 12 bases between. The CDR3 length is 12 residues. CDR3 nucleotides: TGTGCCAGCACCCAGACAGGCTCTGAAGCTTTCTTT. This gives the protein CASTQTGSEAFF.

V and J are TRBV24-1 and TRBJ2-2; weak D call: TRBD1 (6 bases). The CDR3 is 13 residues long. The germline V gene encodes CDR1 KGHDR and CDR2 SFDVKD. V gave up 7 bases and J gave up 7 bases, with 12 bases separating them. CDR3 residues: CATSEQGIGELFF. Here the CDR3 DNA reads TGTGCCACCAGCGAACAGGGCATCGGGGAGCTGTTTTTT.

This clonotype was recorded many times. This rearrangement joins TRBV9 to TRBJ2-2; TRBD2 might be the D (7 bases). V was trimmed by 1 base and J by 1 base, leaving 8 bases between them. CDR1 SGDLS and CDR2 YYNGEE come from the germline V gene. The length of the CDR3 is 15 residues. CDR3 protein: CASSVRGGNTGELFF. The CDR3 nucleotides are TGTGCCAGCAGCGTAAGGGGGGGGAACACCGGGGAGCTGTTTTTT.

There are many counts of this clonotype. The chain employs TRBV12-5 and TRBJ1-2; D gene uncertain. V was pared by 0 bases and J by 0 bases, with 5 bases between. This CDR3 spans 14 amino acids. The germline V gene encodes CDR1 LGHNT and CDR2 FRNRAP. The CDR3 DNA follows: TGTGCTAGTGGTTTGGTACGAACTAACTATGGCTACACCTTC. Translating it yields CASGLVRTNYGYTF.

This clonotype has only a few counts. V is TRBV20-1 and J is TRBJ2-7, with a tentative D call TRBD2 (6 bases). Germline CDR1 is DFQATT and CDR2 is SNEGSKA (reference sequence). CDR3 length: 14 amino acids. The V end was cut by 0 bases, the J end by 3 bases, with 12 bases between. The CDR3: CSARDTREDYEQYF. CDR3 bases: TGCAGTGCTAGAGATACGAGGGAGGACTACGAGCAGTACTTC.

This clonotype was detected ten times or more. V is TRBV13 and J is TRBJ2-1, with TRBD2 matching over 10 bases. The CDR3 contains 16 residues. J gave up 3 bases and V 2 bases, and 4 bases lay outside the gene matches. Germline assignment: CDR1 PRHDT and CDR2 FYEKMQ (reference sequence). The DNA of the CDR3 is TGTGCCAGCAGCTTACAGCGGGAGGGCCTCTACAATGAGCAGTTCTTC. Translating it yields CASSLQREGLYNEQFF.

This sequence joins TRBV12-3 or TRBV12-4 and TRBJ2-6, with a weak D call TRBD1 (5 bases). The CDR3 is made up of 15 amino acids. V lost 6 bases and J 0 bases, leaving 9 bases between the germline ends. The CDR3 region is CASRRTPSGANVLTF. Written as DNA, the CDR3 is TGTGCCAGCAGACGGACACCCTCTGGGGCCAACGTCCTGACTTTC.